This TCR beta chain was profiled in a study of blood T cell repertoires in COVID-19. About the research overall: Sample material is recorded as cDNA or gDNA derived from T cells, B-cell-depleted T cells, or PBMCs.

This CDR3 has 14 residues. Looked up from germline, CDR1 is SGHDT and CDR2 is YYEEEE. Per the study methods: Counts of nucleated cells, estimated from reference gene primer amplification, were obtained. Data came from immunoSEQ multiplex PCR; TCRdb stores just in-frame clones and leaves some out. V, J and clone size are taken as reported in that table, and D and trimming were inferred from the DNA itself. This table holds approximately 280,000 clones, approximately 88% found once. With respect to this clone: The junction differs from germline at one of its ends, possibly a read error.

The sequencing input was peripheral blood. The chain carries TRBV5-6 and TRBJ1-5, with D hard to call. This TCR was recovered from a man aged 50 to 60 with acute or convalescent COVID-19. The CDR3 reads CASTLGSGNQPQHF. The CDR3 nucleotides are TGTGCCAGCACCTTGGGGAGTGGTAATCAGCCCCAGCATTTT.